What follows is one TCR beta chain and its context. The sample belongs to a study of blood T cells in healthy people across ages. Alongside a J-beta primer mix, a sample-barcoded 5' primer served in a second PCR lasting about 6 to 12 cycles. TCRdb redid the calling of the 5' RACE reads with MiXCR, one entry per CDR3 protein. This table has fewer than 800,000 distinct CDR3 sequences, approximately 21% appearing once. There are 14 residues in the CDR3. The germline gives CDR1 SGHRS, CDR2 YFSETQ. V usage is TRBV5-1 and J usage is TRBJ2-5; TRBD1 might be the D (6 bases). The J call may be wrong; the DNA end is better matched by TRBJ2-1. This TCR derives from a man between 65 and 85 years old in good health. Material: blood. The CDR3 DNA sequence: TGCGCCAGCAGCGGGGACACCGTTTTCAATGAGCAGTTCTTC. Encoded protein: CASSGDTVFNEQFF.